Listed below are T cell receptor beta chains from one sample, sequenced in a study of blood T cell repertoires in COVID-19. Assay used: immunoSEQ multiplex PCR; TCRdb lists only in-frame clones, some missing. Here the sample spans some 130,000 clones, roughly three quarters being singletons. Sequenced sample: peripheral blood. The receptor set was obtained from a woman in her 70s with acute or convalescent COVID-19. The CDR3 runs from the conserved cysteine through the conserved F or W. A D gene is named only where the DNA matches it firmly. Rows may omit the clone size; those that give it use once, few, many or a size class.

d_gene	v_gene	j_gene	abundance	CDR3nt	CDR3aa
-	TRBV5-1	TRBJ1-2	-	TGCGCCAGCAGCTTGGGGCAGGGGAACTATGGCTACACCTTC	CASSLGQGNYGYTF
-	TRBV5-6	TRBJ1-1	-	TGTGCCAGCAGCCCTACAGTAATGAACACTGAAGCTTTCTTT	CASSPTVMNTEAFF
-	TRBV7-8	TRBJ1-5	-	TGTGCCAGCAGCTTAGCTACACCACAGCCCCAGCATTTT	CASSLATPQPQHF
TRBD1	TRBV19	TRBJ1-1	once	TGTGCCAGTAGTATAATCAGGGGGCAGGGGTTGAACACTGAAGCTTTCTTT	CASSIIRGQGLNTEAFF
-	TRBV27	TRBJ1-2	-	TGTGCCAGCAGTGGAACAGGGCACTATGGCTACACCTTC	CASSGTGHYGYTF
-	TRBV9	TRBJ2-5	-	TGTGCCAGCAGCGTAGGCGGCTCGGTCAGCGAGACCCAGTACTTC	CASSVGGSVSETQYF
-	TRBV27	TRBJ2-1	-	TGTGCCAGCAGTTTATCTGGACTTCCTCCCTACAATGAGCAGTTCTTC	CASSLSGLPPYNEQFF
TRBD2	TRBV9	TRBJ2-1	-	TGTGCCAGCGGGACTAGCGGGTACAATGAGCAGTTCTTC	CASGTSGYNEQFF
-	TRBV18	TRBJ1-1	-	TGTGCCAGCTCTAGAAAGATGAACACTGAAGCTTTCTTT	CASSRKMNTEAFF
-	TRBV13	TRBJ2-1	-	TGTGCCAGCAGCTTGCCGGGCTACAATGAGCAGTTCTTC	CASSLPGYNEQFF
TRBD2	TRBV2	TRBJ2-1	-	TGTGCCAGCAGCGAGCAACTAGCGGGAGGTGGAAATGAGCAGTTCTTC	CASSEQLAGGGNEQFF
-	TRBV4-2	TRBJ2-5	-	TGTGCCAGCAGCCAAGGCGAAGGGGCGCGGGAGACCCAGTACTTC	CASSQGEGARETQYF
TRBD1	TRBV3-1/TRBV3-2	TRBJ2-5	-	TGTGCCAGCAGCACGGGACAGACAACCCAAGAGACCCAGTACTTC	CASSTGQTTQETQYF
-	TRBV9	TRBJ2-2	-	TGTGCCAGCAGCGCCGAACTAGGCACCGGGGAGCTGTTTTTT	CASSAELGTGELFF
TRBD2	TRBV4-1	TRBJ2-4	-	TGCGCCAGCAGCCAAGTGGGGAGCGGGAGGGCCCAACACATTCAGTACTTC	CASSQVGSGRAQHIQYF
-	TRBV30	TRBJ2-5	few	TGTGCCTGGAGCTCGGCCGGGACTCGGTCGGTTGCCCAGTACTTC	CAWSSAGTRSVAQYF
TRBD1	TRBV5-6	TRBJ1-1	-	TGTGCCAGCAGCTTGGGGGAAAACAGGGGGAGTGCTTTCTTT	CASSLGENRGSAFF
-	TRBV9	TRBJ2-3	-	TGTGCCAGCAGCCCCCTATCGGGAACCACAGATACGCAGTATTTT	CASSPLSGTTDTQYF
TRBD2	TRBV7-3	TRBJ2-4	-	TGTGCCAGCAGCCCGTCTAGGGAGGGCATTCAGTACTTC	CASSPSREGIQYF
TRBD1	TRBV11-2	TRBJ2-7	-	TGTGCCAGCAGCTTAGAGACAGGGAATGGATACGAGCAGTACTTC	CASSLETGNGYEQYF
TRBD1	TRBV12-5	TRBJ2-3	few	TGTGCTAGTGGTCTAGGGACAGACACAGATACGCAGTATTTT	CASGLGTDTDTQYF
TRBD1	TRBV5-1	TRBJ2-5	-	TGCGCCAGCAGCTTGGGGACAGGGTTGGGACAAGAGACCCAGTACTTC	CASSLGTGLGQETQYF